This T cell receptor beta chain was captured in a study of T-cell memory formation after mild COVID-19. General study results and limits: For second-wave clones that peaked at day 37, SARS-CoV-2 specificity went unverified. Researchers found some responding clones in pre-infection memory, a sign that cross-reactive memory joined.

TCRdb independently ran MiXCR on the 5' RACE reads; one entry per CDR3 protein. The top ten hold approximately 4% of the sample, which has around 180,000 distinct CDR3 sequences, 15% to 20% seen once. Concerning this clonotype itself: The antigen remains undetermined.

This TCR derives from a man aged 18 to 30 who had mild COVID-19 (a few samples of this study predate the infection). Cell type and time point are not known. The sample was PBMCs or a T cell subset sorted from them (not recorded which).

Here the CDR3 DNA reads TGTGCCAGCACCACAAGGGACAACACTGAAGCTTTCTTT. Encoded protein: CASTTRDNTEAFF. The chain has TRBV6-2 or TRBV6-3 and TRBJ1-1, with a tentative D call TRBD1 (5 bases). Germline CDR1 reads MNHEY; CDR2 reads SVGEGT. V gave up 7 bases and J gave up 2 bases, with 11 bases separating them. This CDR3 has 13 residues.